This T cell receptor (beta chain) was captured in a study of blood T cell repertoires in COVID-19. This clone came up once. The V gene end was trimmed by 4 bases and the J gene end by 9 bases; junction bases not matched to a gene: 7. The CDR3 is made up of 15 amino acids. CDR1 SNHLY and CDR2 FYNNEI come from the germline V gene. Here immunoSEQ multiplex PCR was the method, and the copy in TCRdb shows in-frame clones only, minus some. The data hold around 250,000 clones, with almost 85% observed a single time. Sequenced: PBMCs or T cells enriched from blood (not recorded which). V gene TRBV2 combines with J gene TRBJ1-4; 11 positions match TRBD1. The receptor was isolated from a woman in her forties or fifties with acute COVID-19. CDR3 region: CASSGSRTGGQKLFF. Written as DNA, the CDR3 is TGTGCCAGCAGTGGGTCCCGGACAGGGGGCCAAAAACTGTTTTTT.